The 20 T cell receptor beta chains in this list originate from one sample, sequenced in a study of blood T cell repertoires in COVID-19. Assay used: immunoSEQ multiplex PCR; TCRdb lists only in-frame clones, some missing. The data contain about 270,000 clones, roughly 86% of them singletons. The sequenced sample was peripheral blood. Source of these receptors: a middle-aged man with active or convalescent COVID-19.

This rearrangement joins TRBV6-5 to TRBJ2-1, with TRBD1 matching 7 bases. Trimming at V came to 6 bases and at J to 6 bases, leaving 5 bases not matched to a gene. This CDR3 comprises 13 residues. CDR1 and CDR2 (germline): MNHEY, SVGAGI. The chain's CDR3 is CASSAGGSNEQFF. In nucleotides, the CDR3 is TGTGCCAGCAGCGCAGGGGGTAGCAATGAGCAGTTCTTC.

The V and J genes are TRBV27 and TRBJ2-7; 10 nucleotides match TRBD1. The ends lost 0 bases at V and 4 bases at J; junction bases unmatched: 9. This CDR3 region has 17 residues. CDR1 and CDR2 (germline): MNHEY, SMNVEV (reference sequence). CDR3 sequence reads: CASSLSIPGQGSYEQYF. The CDR3 coding sequence is TGTGCCAGCAGTTTATCTATCCCGGGACAGGGGTCTTACGAGCAGTACTTC.

This chain joins TRBV19 and TRBJ2-1; the match to TRBD2 covers 10 bases. The V and J ends lost 4 bases and 7 bases, in that order; junction bases with no gene match: 4. CDR3 length: 14 amino acids. From germline, CDR1 is LNHDA and CDR2 SQIVND (reference sequence). CDR3 loop: CASSRLAGSNEQFF. The CDR3, as DNA: TGTGCCAGTAGTAGACTAGCGGGTTCGAATGAGCAGTTCTTC.

This chain connects TRBV6-5 to TRBJ1-1; TRBD1 is a possible D gene (6 bases). The germline V and J ends were trimmed by 6 bases and 7 bases, with 12 bases remaining between them. Germline V gene lookup returns CDR1 MNHEY and CDR2 SVGAGI. The CDR3 runs 12 residues. The CDR3 loop reads CASSPMDSEAFF. CDR3 DNA: TGTGCCAGCAGCCCAATGGACAGTGAAGCTTTCTTT.

This clone was recorded a few times. CDR3 sequence reads: CASSFPTSGSYEQYF. In DNA form, the CDR3 reads TGTGCCAGCAGCTTTCCGACTAGCGGGAGTTACGAGCAGTACTTC. The gene calls are TRBV5-6 and TRBJ2-7, with 12 bases identical to TRBD2. Looked up from germline, CDR1 is SGHDT and CDR2 is YYEEEE. There are 15 residues in the CDR3. V dropped 2 bases and J dropped 4; count of bases not matched to a gene: 4. Using reference TRBV5-6 and TRBJ2-7 for the parts outside the CDR3, the full variable domain is DAGVTQSPTHLIKTRGQQVTLRCSPKSGHDTVSWYQQALGQGPQFIFQYYEEEERQRGNFPDRFSGHQFPNYSSELNVNALLLGDSALYLCASSFPTSGSYEQYFGPGTRLTVT.

J is TRBJ2-1 and V is TRBV5-1, with D unresolved. Deletions cut 3 bases from V and 0 bases from J, with 16 bases between. The CDR3 totals 17 residues. Looked up from germline, CDR1 is SGHRS and CDR2 is YFSETQ. The CDR3 sequence is CASSSNPGSSSYNEQFF. In DNA, the CDR3 is TGCGCCAGCAGCTCTAACCCGGGTTCTAGCTCCTACAATGAGCAGTTCTTC.

The V and J genes are TRBV5-4 and TRBJ2-5, with D maybe TRBD1 (6 bases). Germline lookup yields CDR1 SGHNT and CDR2 YYREEE (reference sequence). CDR3 length: 15 amino acids. V lost 0 bases to trimming and J lost 4 bases, with 13 bases between them. The CDR3 DNA sequence: TGTGCCAGCAGCTTGGGGGCTAGAGGGGGAGAGACCCAGTACTTC. This sequence encodes CASSLGARGGETQYF.

The J gene is TRBJ1-1, the V gene TRBV6-5; 7 bases map to TRBD1. Germline V gene sequence: CDR1 MNHEY, CDR2 SVGAGI. V dropped 0 bases and J dropped 6; count of bases not matched to a gene: 7. The CDR3 is 15 residues long. For the CDR3, the DNA is TGTGCCAGCAGTTACTCTGGCCAGGACAGGCCTGAAGCTTTCTTT. Protein sequence: CASSYSGQDRPEAFF.

This chain uses TRBV15 with TRBJ2-7; 7 bases align to TRBD2. CDR1 is LNHNV, CDR2 YYDKDF, per germline (reference sequence). The junction had 2 bases not matched to a gene; V was cut back by 0 bases and J by 3 bases. This CDR3 region has 14 residues. CDR3 sequence reads: CATSRDSGGYEQYF. The CDR3, as DNA: TGTGCCACCAGCAGAGATTCGGGGGGCTACGAGCAGTACTTC.

This clone was observed once. The CDR3 loop reads CATQGGGNTIYF. The CDR3 DNA is TGTGCCACCCAGGGGGGTGGAAACACCATATATTTT. This chain connects TRBV19 to TRBJ1-3, with TRBD1 matching 7 bases. The CDR3 has 12 amino acids. Germline CDR1 is LNHDA and CDR2 is SQIVND (reference sequence). Unmatched junction bases numbered 3, after V lost 10 bases and J lost 3 bases.

The V call is TRBV25-1, the J call TRBJ1-2; 7 nucleotides agree with TRBD1. Germline trimming cut 2 bases from V and 3 bases from J; bases unmatched to any gene: 3. The CDR3 runs 14 residues. Germline-derived CDR1 and CDR2 are MGHDK and SYGVNS. The CDR3 loop is CASSEDREYYGYTF. CDR3 DNA sequence: TGTGCCAGCAGTGAAGACAGGGAATACTATGGCTACACCTTC.

This chain connects TRBV7-9 to TRBJ1-1; TRBD1 matches at 10 bases. The germline V gene encodes CDR1 SEHNR and CDR2 FQNEAQ (reference sequence). The CDR3 is 19 amino acids. V trimming: 2 bases; J trimming: 4 bases; junction bases outside the gene matches: 16. CDR3 nucleotides: TGTGCCAGCAGCTTACCCCGCGGGGGACAGGGGAAGGAGGGCACTGAAGCTTTCTTT. It codes for CASSLPRGGQGKEGTEAFF.

This rearrangement joins TRBV19 to TRBJ2-2; 9 positions agree with TRBD1. CDR3 length equals 15 residues. Trimming removed 4 bases from V and 7 bases from J; junction bases left unmatched: 7. CDR1 is LNHDA, CDR2 SQIVND, per germline (reference sequence). The CDR3 nucleotides read TGTGCCAGTAGTAGGGGAACAGGGGGCTACGGGGAGCTGTTTTTT. This gives the protein CASSRGTGGYGELFF.

V is TRBV10-1 and J is TRBJ2-7; D gene uncertain. The CDR3 loop spans 13 amino acids. Germline V CDR1 and CDR2: WNHNN, SYGVQD (reference sequence). Trimming took off 0 bases at V and 9 bases at J, with 12 bases between the two ends. CDR3 in DNA: TGCGCCAGCAGTGAGTCCCCCCATAGCTCGCAGTACTTC. Its protein is CASSESPHSSQYF.

CDR3 loop: CASGKGGTNTEAFF. CDR3 DNA: TGCGCCAGCGGAAAGGGGGGGACGAACACTGAAGCTTTCTTT. This chain joins TRBV5-1 and TRBJ1-1; weak D call: TRBD1 (6 bases). Trimming stripped 7 bases from V and 1 base from J, with 14 bases between. CDR3 length equals 14 residues. Germline CDR1 reads SGHRS; CDR2 reads YFSETQ.

The rearrangement links TRBV7-8 to TRBJ2-1; TRBD1 aligns across 11 bases. CDR3 length: 15 amino acids. Germline V lookup: CDR1 SGHVS, CDR2 FQNEAQ. With 4 bases clipped from V and 7 bases from J, the junction kept 6 bases outside the gene matches. CDR3 sequence reads: CASSWGQGDGNEQFF. In nucleotides, the CDR3 is TGTGCCAGCAGCTGGGGACAGGGGGATGGTAATGAGCAGTTCTTC. The variable domain in full, completed from reference TRBV7-8 and TRBJ2-1, reads GAGVSQSPRYKVAKRGQDVALRCDPISGHVSLFWYQQALGQGPEFLTYFQNEAQLDKSGLPSDRFFAERPEGSVSTLKIQRTQQEDSAVYLCASSWGQGDGNEQFFGPGTRLTVL.

In DNA form, the CDR3 reads TGTGCCAGCAGCTTAGTGGTAGCCCCACCTGAGCAGTTCTTC. It yields the protein CASSLVVAPPEQFF. This sequence joins TRBV7-9 and TRBJ2-1; D gene uncertain. Per the germline V gene, CDR1 is SEHNR and CDR2 is FQNEAQ (reference sequence). The CDR3 consists of 14 residues. Trimming shortened V by 1 base and J by 9 bases, and 13 bases separated the two germline ends.

The chain is built from TRBV28 and TRBJ1-2; D not resolved. This CDR3 is 13 amino acids long. Looked up from germline, CDR1 is MDHEN and CDR2 is SYDVKM. Deletions cut 7 bases from V and 4 bases from J, with 13 bases between. The CDR3 region has the DNA TGTGCCAGCACCCAAGCGGCGGCCTATGGCTACACCTTC. It specifies CASTQAAAYGYTF.

This rearrangement joins TRBV3-1 (or the pseudogene TRBV3-2) to TRBJ2-7; 12 bases are shared with TRBD2. This CDR3 is built from 15 residues. Trimming cost V 3 bases and J 3 bases; bases outside gene matches: 3. In germline, CDR1 is LGHDT, CDR2 YNNKEL (reference sequence). CDR3 nucleotide sequence: TGTGCCAGCAGCCATAGGACTAGCGGGGACTACGAGCAGTACTTC. It is translated as CASSHRTSGDYEQYF.

The V and J genes are TRBV10-2 and TRBJ2-2; 14 bases line up with TRBD2. V lost 7 bases and J lost 4; bases outside the gene matches: 8. Germline CDR1 is WSHSY and CDR2 is SAAADI. This CDR3 has 17 residues. Here the CDR3 reads CASTPRLAGGRTGELFF. As DNA, the CDR3 is TGCGCCAGCACTCCGCGACTAGCGGGAGGGCGCACCGGGGAGCTGTTTTTT.